These T cell receptor beta chains were read from a single sample in a study of identical twins. TCRdb itself ran the 5' RACE reads through MiXCR, one entry per CDR3 protein. The sample shows nearly 650,000 distinct CDR3 sequences, around 7.5% of them seen only once. These sequences were also reported in another study, on yellow fever vaccine responses in identical twins.

Specimen: PBMCs. All receptors come from a woman under 30 in good health. Each CDR3 is given with its conserved first and last residue. A D gene is named only where the DNA matches it firmly. Clone size is shown for a subset of rows, as once, few, many or a class of expanded clone.

CDR3aa: CASSMWTSGGTGELFF
CDR3nt: TGTGCCAGCAGCATGTGGACTAGCGGGGGGACCGGGGAGCTGTTTTTT
j_gene: TRBJ2-2
v_gene: TRBV11-2
abundance: many
d_gene: TRBD2

CDR3aa: CASSPTSGRENQETQYF
CDR3nt: TGTGCCAGCAGCCCAACTAGCGGGCGAGAGAATCAAGAGACCCAGTACTTC
j_gene: TRBJ2-5
v_gene: TRBV7-9
abundance: few
d_gene: TRBD2

CDR3aa: CASKAPGLAQETQYF
CDR3nt: TGTGCCAGCAAAGCGCCGGGACTAGCGCAAGAGACCCAGTACTTC
j_gene: TRBJ2-5
v_gene: TRBV28
abundance: few
d_gene: TRBD2

CDR3aa: CASSQEGWGGEADTQYF
CDR3nt: TGCGCCAGCAGCCAAGAGGGATGGGGGGGAGAGGCAGATACGCAGTATTTT
j_gene: TRBJ2-3
v_gene: TRBV4-1
abundance: few
d_gene: TRBD2

CDR3aa: CATSDLGGGHQETQYF
CDR3nt: TGTGCCACCAGTGATTTGGGGGGAGGGCACCAAGAGACCCAGTACTTC
j_gene: TRBJ2-5
v_gene: TRBV24-1
abundance: few
d_gene: TRBD2

CDR3aa: CASSPNVVGFEKLFF
CDR3nt: TGTGCCAGCAGTCCCAATGTGGTAGGATTTGAAAAACTGTTTTTT
j_gene: TRBJ1-4
v_gene: TRBV12-3/TRBV12-4
abundance: many
d_gene: NA

CDR3aa: CATSDTGTSGSYEQFF
CDR3nt: TGTGCCACCAGTGATACCGGGACTAGCGGGAGCTATGAGCAGTTCTTC
j_gene: TRBJ2-1
v_gene: TRBV24-1
abundance: many
d_gene: TRBD2

CDR3aa: CSARAGTSLTYEQYF
CDR3nt: TGCAGTGCTAGAGCCGGGACTAGCCTCACCTACGAGCAGTACTTC
j_gene: TRBJ2-7
v_gene: TRBV20-1
abundance: few
d_gene: TRBD2

CDR3aa: CASRPGLAVSDTQYF
CDR3nt: TGTGCCAGCAGGCCGGGACTAGCGGTCTCAGATACGCAGTATTTT
j_gene: TRBJ2-3
v_gene: TRBV6-1
abundance: few
d_gene: TRBD2

CDR3aa: CASSINRNTEAFF
CDR3nt: TGTGCCAGTAGTATAAACAGGAACACTGAAGCTTTCTTT
j_gene: TRBJ1-1
v_gene: TRBV19
abundance: few
d_gene: NA

CDR3aa: CSASAGAQNTEAFF
CDR3nt: TGCAGTGCTAGTGCAGGGGCCCAAAACACTGAAGCTTTCTTT
j_gene: TRBJ1-1
v_gene: TRBV20-1
abundance: many
d_gene: NA

CDR3aa: CASSQDPLSSMNTEAFF
CDR3nt: TGCGCCAGCAGCCAAGATCCGCTGTCATCGATGAACACTGAAGCTTTCTTT
j_gene: TRBJ1-1
v_gene: TRBV4-1
abundance: many
d_gene: NA

CDR3aa: CASSRGLTSGNTIYF
CDR3nt: TGTGCCAGCAGCCGGGGACTGACCTCTGGAAACACCATATATTTT
j_gene: TRBJ1-3
v_gene: TRBV3-1
abundance: many
d_gene: NA

CDR3aa: CASNMDRSGNTIYF
CDR3nt: TGTGCCAGCAACATGGACAGGTCGGGAAACACCATATATTTT
j_gene: TRBJ1-3
v_gene: TRBV12-3/TRBV12-4
abundance: few
d_gene: TRBD1

CDR3aa: CASSSRTGFGNTIYF
CDR3nt: TGTGCCAGCAGTTCCCGGACAGGGTTTGGAAACACCATATATTTT
j_gene: TRBJ1-3
v_gene: TRBV12-3/TRBV12-4
abundance: many
d_gene: TRBD1

CDR3aa: CASSDGTGSPGAKNIQYF
CDR3nt: TGCGCCAGCAGTGATGGGACAGGGTCCCCGGGAGCCAAAAACATTCAGTACTTC
j_gene: TRBJ2-4
v_gene: TRBV10-2
abundance: few
d_gene: TRBD1

CDR3aa: CASSVASGQPGGKLFF
CDR3nt: TGTGCCAGCAGCGTAGCATCGGGACAACCGGGGGGAAAACTGTTTTTT
j_gene: TRBJ1-4
v_gene: TRBV9
abundance: NA
d_gene: NA

CDR3aa: CASSGRTGGSAFF
CDR3nt: TGTGCCAGCAGCGGAAGGACAGGGGGCTCGGCTTTCTTT
j_gene: TRBJ1-1
v_gene: TRBV7-6
abundance: NA
d_gene: TRBD1

CDR3aa: CASSEQGAWDSPLHF
CDR3nt: TGCGCCAGCAGCGAACAGGGGGCGTGGGATTCACCCCTCCACTTT
j_gene: TRBJ1-6
v_gene: TRBV5-1
abundance: few
d_gene: TRBD1

CDR3aa: CSARAVRGASSTDTQYF
CDR3nt: TGCAGTGCTAGAGCTGTCCGAGGAGCGTCTAGCACAGATACGCAGTATTTT
j_gene: TRBJ2-3
v_gene: TRBV20-1
abundance: NA
d_gene: NA

CDR3aa: CASSLRGPGSYNEQFF
CDR3nt: TGCGCCAGCAGCCTGAGGGGGCCAGGTTCCTACAATGAGCAGTTCTTC
j_gene: TRBJ2-1
v_gene: TRBV5-1
abundance: few
d_gene: TRBD1

CDR3aa: CAISESGTGRNEQFF
CDR3nt: TGTGCCATCAGTGAGTCCGGGACAGGGAGGAATGAGCAGTTCTTC
j_gene: TRBJ2-1
v_gene: TRBV10-3
abundance: few
d_gene: TRBD1

CDR3aa: CASSLTTGLEEKLFF
CDR3nt: TGTGCCAGCAGCCTTACTACAGGGTTGGAGGAAAAACTGTTTTTT
j_gene: TRBJ1-4
v_gene: TRBV16
abundance: few
d_gene: NA

CDR3aa: CSASDSSSVFGANVLTF
CDR3nt: TGCAGTGCATCGGACAGCTCCTCTGTCTTTGGGGCCAACGTCCTGACTTTC
j_gene: TRBJ2-6
v_gene: TRBV20-1
abundance: many
d_gene: NA

CDR3aa: CARTKGQETQYF
CDR3nt: TGTGCCAGAACAAAGGGCCAAGAGACCCAGTACTTC
j_gene: TRBJ2-5
v_gene: TRBV2
abundance: many
d_gene: NA

CDR3aa: CASSLALGSSGSYEQFF
CDR3nt: TGTGCCAGCAGCTTAGCGCTCGGGTCTAGCGGGAGTTATGAGCAGTTCTTC
j_gene: TRBJ2-1
v_gene: TRBV7-2
abundance: NA
d_gene: TRBD2

CDR3aa: CSAPGLSSYNEQFF
CDR3nt: TGCAGTGCTCCGGGATTGAGCTCCTACAATGAGCAGTTCTTC
j_gene: TRBJ2-1
v_gene: TRBV20-1
abundance: few
d_gene: NA

CDR3aa: CASSSTATYEQYF
CDR3nt: TGTGCCAGCAGCTCGACAGCAACCTACGAGCAGTACTTC
j_gene: TRBJ2-7
v_gene: TRBV7-9
abundance: many
d_gene: NA

CDR3aa: CASSLTGIGTETQYF
CDR3nt: TGTGCCAGCAGTCTCACAGGGATTGGTACAGAGACCCAGTACTTC
j_gene: TRBJ2-5
v_gene: TRBV6-1
abundance: few
d_gene: NA

CDR3aa: CASSLVNGDTQYF
CDR3nt: TGTGCCAGCAGCTTAGTAAACGGAGATACGCAGTATTTT
j_gene: TRBJ2-3
v_gene: TRBV7-9
abundance: many
d_gene: NA

CDR3aa: CASSFTNSANYGYTF
CDR3nt: TGTGCCAGCAGCTTTACTAACAGCGCTAACTATGGCTACACCTTC
j_gene: TRBJ1-2
v_gene: TRBV11-1
abundance: many
d_gene: NA

CDR3aa: CASRLQRGNTGELFF
CDR3nt: TGTGCCAGCAGACTACAGCGGGGGAACACCGGGGAGCTGTTTTTT
j_gene: TRBJ2-2
v_gene: TRBV3-1
abundance: few
d_gene: TRBD2

CDR3aa: CASSLSPPSSYNEQFF
CDR3nt: TGTGCCAGCAGCTTATCTCCCCCGAGCTCCTACAATGAGCAGTTCTTC
j_gene: TRBJ2-1
v_gene: TRBV7-8
abundance: many
d_gene: NA

CDR3aa: CASSLATLSGTSYEQYF
CDR3nt: TGTGCCAGCAGTTTGGCCACCCTTAGCGGGACCTCCTACGAGCAGTACTTC
j_gene: TRBJ2-7
v_gene: TRBV12-3/TRBV12-4
abundance: NA
d_gene: TRBD2

CDR3aa: CASRTGQPEQFF
CDR3nt: TGTGCCAGCAGGACTGGACAACCGGAGCAGTTCTTC
j_gene: TRBJ2-1
v_gene: TRBV7-3
abundance: many
d_gene: NA

CDR3aa: CSVRAYGEAFF
CDR3nt: TGCAGCGTTAGGGCCTATGGTGAAGCTTTCTTT
j_gene: TRBJ1-1
v_gene: TRBV29-1
abundance: few
d_gene: NA

CDR3aa: CASSQEWGQGASGANVLTF
CDR3nt: TGTGCCAGCAGCCAAGAGTGGGGACAGGGGGCGTCTGGGGCCAACGTCCTGACTTTC
j_gene: TRBJ2-6
v_gene: TRBV4-2
abundance: NA
d_gene: TRBD1

CDR3aa: CASRLSDSNTGELFF
CDR3nt: TGTGCCAGCAGACTTAGCGATTCGAACACCGGGGAGCTGTTTTTT
j_gene: TRBJ2-2
v_gene: TRBV12-3/TRBV12-4
abundance: few
d_gene: NA

CDR3aa: CASSPTNYGYTF
CDR3nt: TGCGCCAGCAGCCCTACTAACTATGGCTACACCTTC
j_gene: TRBJ1-2
v_gene: TRBV5-1
abundance: many
d_gene: NA

CDR3aa: CASSQDGSYGYTF
CDR3nt: TGTGCCAGCAGCCAAGATGGGTCCTATGGCTACACCTTC
j_gene: TRBJ1-2
v_gene: TRBV3-1
abundance: NA
d_gene: NA

CDR3aa: CASSLGQAFSGANVLTF
CDR3nt: TGTGCCAGCAGTTTGGGACAGGCGTTCTCTGGGGCCAACGTCCTGACTTTC
j_gene: TRBJ2-6
v_gene: TRBV28
abundance: few
d_gene: TRBD1

CDR3aa: CASSFMAGGGHEAFF
CDR3nt: TGTGCCAGCAGTTTTATGGCAGGTGGGGGACATGAAGCTTTCTTT
j_gene: TRBJ1-1
v_gene: TRBV12-3/TRBV12-4
abundance: many
d_gene: NA

CDR3aa: CSARRTGERNQPQHF
CDR3nt: TGCAGTGCCCGAAGGACAGGGGAGCGCAATCAGCCCCAGCATTTT
j_gene: TRBJ1-5
v_gene: TRBV20-1
abundance: many
d_gene: TRBD1

CDR3aa: CASSLTSLGWSNEQFF
CDR3nt: TGTGCCAGCAGTTTAACGAGCCTAGGATGGAGCAATGAGCAGTTCTTC
j_gene: TRBJ2-1
v_gene: TRBV12-3/TRBV12-4
abundance: NA
d_gene: NA

CDR3aa: CASSPTGDLNQPQHF
CDR3nt: TGTGCCAGCTCACCGACAGGGGACCTTAATCAGCCCCAGCATTTT
j_gene: TRBJ1-5
v_gene: TRBV18
abundance: NA
d_gene: TRBD1

CDR3aa: CSVDTEAFF
CDR3nt: TGCAGCGTTGATACGGAAGCTTTCTTT
j_gene: TRBJ1-1
v_gene: TRBV29-1
abundance: NA
d_gene: NA